These 12 T cell receptor beta chains were sequenced from one sample in a study of T cells after yellow fever vaccination. TCRdb itself ran the 5' RACE reads through MiXCR, one entry per CDR3 protein. The repertoire holds more than 300,000 distinct CDR3 sequences, with 3.5% to 4.5% as singletons. The input for sequencing was PBMCs, taken 15 days after the yellow fever booster vaccination. These receptors originate from a man between 18 and 29 years old who received the YFV17D yellow fever vaccine.

This clonotype appeared many times. The V call is TRBV18, the J call TRBJ2-1, with TRBD2 as a possible D gene (6 bases). Looked up from germline, CDR1 is KGHSH and CDR2 is LQKENI. Trimming took 0 bases from V and 0 from J, leaving 6 bases between them. This CDR3 has 15 amino acids. The CDR3 region has the DNA TGTGCCAGCTCACCACCGGGGGGCTCCTACAATGAGCAGTTCTTC. Encoded protein: CASSPPGGSYNEQFF.

This clonotype was counted at least ten times. The chain uses TRBV2 and TRBJ2-7; tentative D call: TRBD2 (5 bases). V lost 8 bases and J lost 6, with 17 bases in between. The CDR3 spans 13 residues. Germline V gene data show CDR1 as SNHLY and CDR2 as FYNNEI. CDR3: CASSAGETTEQYF. CDR3 coding DNA: TGTGCCAGCTCTGCTGGGGAGACGACCGAGCAGTACTTC.

There are many counts of this clonotype. The rearrangement uses TRBV12-3 or TRBV12-4 and TRBJ2-5, with 11 bases fitting TRBD1. CDR3 length: 16 amino acids. V was pared by 5 bases and J by 2 bases, with 7 bases of the junction left unmatched. The CDR3 sequence: CASSRRRDRGQETQYF. The DNA of the CDR3 is TGTGCCAGCAGTCGACGCCGGGACAGGGGGCAAGAGACCCAGTACTTC.

This clonotype was detected ten times or more. The rearrangement links TRBV12-3 or TRBV12-4 to TRBJ1-4, with D possibly TRBD1 on 5 matching bases. V lost 5 bases and J 7 bases, leaving 14 bases between the germline ends. The CDR3 loop spans 14 amino acids. This chain's CDR3 is CASSLQVPTEKLFF. The CDR3 nucleotides read TGTGCCAGCAGTCTACAGGTCCCGACTGAAAAACTGTTTTTT.

The chain employs TRBV5-1 and TRBJ2-1, with D unclear. This CDR3 comprises 12 residues. V lost 3 bases to trimming and J lost 13 bases, with 14 bases between them. From germline, CDR1 is SGHRS and CDR2 YFSETQ. In DNA, the CDR3 is TGCGCCAGCAGCTCGAGCGTGGACGGTCAGTTCTTC. Protein product: CASSSSVDGQFF. Drawing the rest from reference TRBV5-1 and TRBJ2-1, the complete variable domain is KAGVTQTPRYLIKTRGQQVTLSCSPISGHRSVSWYQQTPGQGLQFLFEYFSETQRNKGNFPGRFSGRQFSNSRSEMNVSTLELGDSALYLCASSSSVDGQFFGPGTRLTVL.

This rearrangement joins TRBV20-1 to TRBJ2-3; maybe TRBD2 (6 bases). V was pared by 3 bases and J by 0 bases, with 13 bases between. CDR3 length equals 15 residues. Germline V gene lookup returns CDR1 DFQATT and CDR2 SNEGSKA (reference sequence). The CDR3 bases are TGCAGTGCTAGCCGGGGGACCATTAGCACAGATACGCAGTATTTT. Encoded protein: CSASRGTISTDTQYF.

Many counts were recorded for this clonotype. The genes are TRBV20-1 and TRBJ1-1; D not certain. V was cut by 6 bases and J by 1 base, with 9 bases left in between. Germline CDR1 DFQATT, CDR2 SNEGSKA (reference sequence). The length of the CDR3 is 12 residues. This CDR3 reads CSADGRNTEAFF. CDR3 sequence (DNA): TGCAGTGCCGACGGAAGGAACACTGAAGCTTTCTTT.

This clonotype appeared many times. The genes are TRBV6-6 and TRBJ2-7; D is possibly TRBD1 (7 bases). V was pared by 7 bases and J by 4 bases, with 14 bases between. CDR3 length: 13 residues. The germline V gene encodes CDR1 MNHNY and CDR2 SVGAGI (reference sequence). The CDR3 spells CASIGQGGYEQYV. The CDR3 DNA follows: TGTGCCAGCATAGGGCAGGGGGGTTACGAGCAGTACGTC.

This clonotype was counted only a few times. The chain has TRBV4-1 and TRBJ2-3; 7 bases line up with TRBD2. This CDR3 contains 15 residues. V gave up 8 bases and J gave up 0 bases; unmatched junction bases: 8. In germline, CDR1 is MGHRA, CDR2 YSYEKL. The DNA for the CDR3 is TGCGCCAGCGGCTCGGTTAGCGGGAGCACAGATACGCAGTATTTT. The encoded protein is CASGSVSGSTDTQYF.

This clonotype was counted at least ten times. V and J are TRBV11-2 and TRBJ2-7; a possible D gene is TRBD1 (5 bases). Looked up from germline, CDR1 is SGHAT and CDR2 is FQNNGV. The V gene lost 5 bases and the J gene lost 1 base, with 12 bases spanning the gap. The CDR3 covers 14 residues. The DNA for the CDR3 is TGTGCCAGCAGCAGCCTCCACAGGTCCTACGAGCAGTACTTC. It encodes CASSSLHRSYEQYF.

This chain's CDR3 is CASSRNLLAGGPSGELFF. The CDR3 DNA is TGCGCCAGCAGCCGGAACCTCTTAGCGGGGGGGCCGTCTGGGGAGCTGTTTTTT. This chain connects TRBV4-3 to TRBJ2-2; 11 bases are a match to TRBD2. V dropped 4 bases and J dropped 8; count of bases not matched to a gene: 15. Germline V gives CDR1 LGHNA, CDR2 YSLEER. The CDR3 extends over 18 amino acids.

In this sample, this clonotype turned up many times. The chain uses TRBV7-9 and TRBJ1-2; the D is unclear. Germline loops: CDR1 SEHNR, CDR2 FQNEAQ (reference sequence). With 8 bases removed from V and 5 bases from J, the gap between germline ends came to 6 bases. This CDR3 region has 10 residues. CDR3 DNA sequence: TGTGCCAGCGACCAGTATGGCTACACCTTC. It specifies CASDQYGYTF. Supplemented by reference TRBV7-9 and TRBJ1-2, the full variable domain reads DTGVSQNPRHKITKRGQNVTFRCDPISEHNRLYWYRQTLGQGPEFLTYFQNEAQLEKSRLLSDRFSAERPKGSFSTLEIQRTEQGDSAMYLCASDQYGYTFGSGTRLTVV.